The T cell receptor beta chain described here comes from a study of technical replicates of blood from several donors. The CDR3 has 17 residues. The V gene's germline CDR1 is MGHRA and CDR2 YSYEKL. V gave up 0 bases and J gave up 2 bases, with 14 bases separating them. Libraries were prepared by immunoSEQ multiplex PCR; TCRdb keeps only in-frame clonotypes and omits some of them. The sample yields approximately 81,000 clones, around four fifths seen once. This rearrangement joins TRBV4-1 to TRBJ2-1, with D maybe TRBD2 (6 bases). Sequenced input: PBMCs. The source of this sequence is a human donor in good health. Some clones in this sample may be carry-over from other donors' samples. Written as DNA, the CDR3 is TGCGCCAGCAGCCAAGAATCGGGCGGAGGGGCCTACAATGAGCAGTTCTTC. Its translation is CASSQESGGGAYNEQFF.